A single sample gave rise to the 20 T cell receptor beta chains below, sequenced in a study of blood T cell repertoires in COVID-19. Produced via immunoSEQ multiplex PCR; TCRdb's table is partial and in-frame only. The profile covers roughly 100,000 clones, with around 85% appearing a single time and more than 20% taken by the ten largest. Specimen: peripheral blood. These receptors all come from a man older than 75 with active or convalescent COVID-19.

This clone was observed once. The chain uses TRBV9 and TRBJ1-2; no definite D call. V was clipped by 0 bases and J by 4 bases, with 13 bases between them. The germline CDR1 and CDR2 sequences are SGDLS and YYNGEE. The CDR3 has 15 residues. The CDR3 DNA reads TGTGCCAGCAGCGTAGCTACCGGAGTCTCCTATGGCTACACCTTC. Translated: CASSVATGVSYGYTF.

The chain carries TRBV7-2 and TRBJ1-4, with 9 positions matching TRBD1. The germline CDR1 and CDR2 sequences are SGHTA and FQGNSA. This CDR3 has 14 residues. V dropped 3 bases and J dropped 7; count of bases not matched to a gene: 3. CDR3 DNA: TGTGCCAGCAGCTTTGGGACAGGGCTTGAAAAACTGTTTTTT. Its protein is CASSFGTGLEKLFF.

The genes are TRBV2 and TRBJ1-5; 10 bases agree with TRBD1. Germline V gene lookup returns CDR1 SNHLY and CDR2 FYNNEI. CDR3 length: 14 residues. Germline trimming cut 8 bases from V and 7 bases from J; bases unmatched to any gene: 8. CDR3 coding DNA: TGTGCCAGCTTCCGGGACAGGGGTTCACAGCCCCAGCATTTT. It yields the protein CASFRDRGSQPQHF.

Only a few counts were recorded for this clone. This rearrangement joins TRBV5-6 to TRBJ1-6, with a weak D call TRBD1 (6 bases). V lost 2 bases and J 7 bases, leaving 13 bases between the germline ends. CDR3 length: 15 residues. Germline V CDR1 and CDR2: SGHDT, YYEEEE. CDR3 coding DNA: TGTGCCAGCAGCTTCGACTGGGGGCAAAATTCACCCCTCCACTTT. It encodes CASSFDWGQNSPLHF.

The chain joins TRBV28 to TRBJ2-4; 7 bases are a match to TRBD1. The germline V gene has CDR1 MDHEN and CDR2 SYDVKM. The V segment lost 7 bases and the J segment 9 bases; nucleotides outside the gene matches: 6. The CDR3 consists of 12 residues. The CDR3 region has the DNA TGTGCCAGCACCCCGTCAGGGGGCATTCAGTACTTC. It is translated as CASTPSGGIQYF.

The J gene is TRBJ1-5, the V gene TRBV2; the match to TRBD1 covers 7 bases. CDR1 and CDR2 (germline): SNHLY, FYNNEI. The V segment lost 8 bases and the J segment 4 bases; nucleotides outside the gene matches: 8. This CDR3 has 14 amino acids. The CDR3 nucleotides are TGTGCCAGCGGGGGGACAGCCACGAATCAGCCCCAGCATTTT. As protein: CASGGTATNQPQHF.

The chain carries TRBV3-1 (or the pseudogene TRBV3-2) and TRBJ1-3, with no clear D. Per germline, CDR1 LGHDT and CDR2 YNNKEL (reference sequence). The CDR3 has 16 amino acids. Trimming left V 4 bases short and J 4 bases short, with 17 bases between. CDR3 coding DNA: TGTGCCAGCAGCCTGGCGGCGACGAGGTTAGGAAACACCATATATTTT. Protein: CASSLAATRLGNTIYF.

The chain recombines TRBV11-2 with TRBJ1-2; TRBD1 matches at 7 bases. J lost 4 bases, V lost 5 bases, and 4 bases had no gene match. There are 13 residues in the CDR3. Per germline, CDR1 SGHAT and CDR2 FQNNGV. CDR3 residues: CASSATGSYGYTF. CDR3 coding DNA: TGTGCCAGCAGCGCGACAGGGTCCTATGGCTACACCTTC.

The CDR3 DNA reads TGTGCCAGCAGCTTAGTGGGACTAGCGGGGGCCTACTCCTACAATGAGCAGTTCTTC. Residues: CASSLVGLAGAYSYNEQFF. V and J are TRBV11-2 and TRBJ2-1; 14 bases map to TRBD2. The CDR3 has 19 amino acids. With V trimmed by 1 base and J by 0 bases, 5 bases remained unmatched. The germline gives CDR1 SGHAT, CDR2 FQNNGV.

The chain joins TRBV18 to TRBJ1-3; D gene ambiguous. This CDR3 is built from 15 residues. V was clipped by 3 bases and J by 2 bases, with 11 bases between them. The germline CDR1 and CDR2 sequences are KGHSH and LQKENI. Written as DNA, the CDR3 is TGTGCCAGCTCACCCTCCGGGGAGGCTGGAAACACCATATATTTT. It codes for CASSPSGEAGNTIYF.

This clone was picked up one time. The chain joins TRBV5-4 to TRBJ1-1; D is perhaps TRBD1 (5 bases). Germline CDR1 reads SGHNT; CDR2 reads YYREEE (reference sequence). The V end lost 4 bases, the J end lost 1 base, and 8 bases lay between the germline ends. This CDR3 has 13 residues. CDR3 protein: CASSIDRNTEAFF. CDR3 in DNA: TGTGCCAGCAGCATAGACAGGAACACTGAAGCTTTCTTT.

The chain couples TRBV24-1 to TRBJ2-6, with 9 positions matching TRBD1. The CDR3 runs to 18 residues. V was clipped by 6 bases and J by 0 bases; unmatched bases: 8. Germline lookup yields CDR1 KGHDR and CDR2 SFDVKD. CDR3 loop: CATSPRDRVHSGANVLTF. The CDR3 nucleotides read TGTGCCACCAGTCCCCGGGACAGGGTGCACTCTGGGGCCAACGTCCTGACTTTC.

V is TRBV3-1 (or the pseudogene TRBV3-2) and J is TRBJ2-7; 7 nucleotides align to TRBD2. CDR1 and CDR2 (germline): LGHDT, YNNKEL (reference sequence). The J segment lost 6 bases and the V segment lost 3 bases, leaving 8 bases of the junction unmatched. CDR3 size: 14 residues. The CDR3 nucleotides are TGTGCCAGCAGCCAGAACGGCGGGGGTCGCGAGCAGTACTTC. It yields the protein CASSQNGGGREQYF.

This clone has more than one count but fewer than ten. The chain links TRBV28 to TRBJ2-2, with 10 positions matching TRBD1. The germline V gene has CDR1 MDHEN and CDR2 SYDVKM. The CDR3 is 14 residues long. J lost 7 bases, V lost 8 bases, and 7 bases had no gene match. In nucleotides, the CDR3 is TGTGCCAGCCGCGGGACAGGGGAGATCGGGGAGCTGTTTTTT. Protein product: CASRGTGEIGELFF.

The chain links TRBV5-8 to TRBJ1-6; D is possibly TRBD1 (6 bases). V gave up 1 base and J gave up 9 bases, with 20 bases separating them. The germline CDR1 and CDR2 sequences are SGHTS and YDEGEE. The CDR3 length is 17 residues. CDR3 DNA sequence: TGTGCCAGCAGCTTGATCGGGGGGCAGCTACTGCGTTCACCCCTCCACTTT. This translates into CASSLIGGQLLRSPLHF.

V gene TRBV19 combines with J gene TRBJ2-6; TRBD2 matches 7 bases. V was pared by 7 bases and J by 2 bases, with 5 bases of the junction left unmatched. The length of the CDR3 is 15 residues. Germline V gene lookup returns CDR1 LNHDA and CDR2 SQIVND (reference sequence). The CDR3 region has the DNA TGTGCCAGTAACCGGCGGGGGACTGGGGCCAACGTCCTGACTTTC. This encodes CASNRRGTGANVLTF. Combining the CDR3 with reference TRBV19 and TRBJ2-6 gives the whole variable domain DGGITQSPKYLFRKEGQNVTLSCEQNLNHDAMYWYRQDPGQGLRLIYYSQIVNDFQKGDIAEGYSVSREKKESFPLTVTSAQKNPTAFYLCASNRRGTGANVLTFGAGSRLTVL.

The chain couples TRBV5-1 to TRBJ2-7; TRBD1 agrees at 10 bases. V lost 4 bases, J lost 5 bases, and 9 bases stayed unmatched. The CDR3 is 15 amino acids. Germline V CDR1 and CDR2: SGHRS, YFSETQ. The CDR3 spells CASSRGGQGYNEQYF. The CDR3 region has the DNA TGCGCCAGCAGCCGGGGGGGACAGGGGTATAACGAGCAGTACTTC.

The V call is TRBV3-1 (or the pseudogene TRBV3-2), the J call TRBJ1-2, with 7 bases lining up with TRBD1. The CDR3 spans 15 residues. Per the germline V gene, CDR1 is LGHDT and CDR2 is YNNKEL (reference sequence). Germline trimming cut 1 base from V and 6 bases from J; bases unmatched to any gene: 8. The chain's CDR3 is CASSQAPGQTDGYTF. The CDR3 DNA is TGTGCCAGCAGCCAAGCGCCGGGACAGACGGATGGCTACACCTTC.

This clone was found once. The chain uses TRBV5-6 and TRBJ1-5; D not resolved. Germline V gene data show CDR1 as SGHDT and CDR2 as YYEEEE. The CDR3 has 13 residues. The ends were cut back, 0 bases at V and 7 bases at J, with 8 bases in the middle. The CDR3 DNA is TGTGCCAGCAGCTTGGACGCGGGCCAGCCCCAGCATTTT. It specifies CASSLDAGQPQHF.

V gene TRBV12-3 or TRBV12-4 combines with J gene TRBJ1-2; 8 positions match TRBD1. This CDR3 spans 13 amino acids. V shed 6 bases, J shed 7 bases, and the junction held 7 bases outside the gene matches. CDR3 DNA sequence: TGTGCCAGCAGCTCGGACAGGGTAAGTGGCTACACCTTC. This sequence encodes CASSSDRVSGYTF.